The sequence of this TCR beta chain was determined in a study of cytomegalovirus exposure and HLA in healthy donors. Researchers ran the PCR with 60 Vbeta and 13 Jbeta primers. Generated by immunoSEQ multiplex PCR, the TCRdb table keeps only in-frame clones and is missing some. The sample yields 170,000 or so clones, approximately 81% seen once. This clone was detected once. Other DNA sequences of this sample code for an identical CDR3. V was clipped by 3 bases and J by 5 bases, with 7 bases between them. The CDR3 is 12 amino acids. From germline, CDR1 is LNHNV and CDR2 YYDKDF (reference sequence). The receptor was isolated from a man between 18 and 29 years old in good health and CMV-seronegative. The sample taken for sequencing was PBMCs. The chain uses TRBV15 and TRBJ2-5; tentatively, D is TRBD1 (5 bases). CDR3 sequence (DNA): TGTGCCACCAGCAGGGGGCTGGAGACCCAGTACTTC. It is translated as CATSRGLETQYF.